This T cell receptor (beta chain) was profiled in a study of a mutant IDH1 vaccine in newly diagnosed glioma. Study-level background: Previous treatment comprised radiotherapy, temozolomide, or both, mostly both.

This clone came up a few times. Its antigen is currently unknown. Sequencing used immunoSEQ multiplex PCR; TCRdb keeps in-frame clones, though not all of them. The repertoire has about 51,000 clones, approximately 80% of them found once; the top ten carry 1.5% to 2%. Study-wide results and limits: Changes in top peripheral clonotypes did not appear linked to pseudoprogression.

The sample's time point: baseline, week 1 (first vaccination visit). The treatment was: pre-vaccination baseline after standard-of-care therapy. The CDR3 is 13 residues long. V dropped 4 bases and J dropped 5 bases, with 14 bases sitting between them. Germline-derived CDR1 and CDR2 are SQVTM and ANQGSEA. The sequence derives from a woman aged 40 to 50 with glioma. This rearrangement joins TRBV29-1 to TRBJ1-1; D perhaps matches TRBD1 (5 bases). Sequenced material: PBMCs, taken from a glioma patient treated with radiotherapy, temozolomide or both. Here the CDR3 reads CSVVGAGGTEAFF. The CDR3 DNA is TGCAGCGTTGTCGGGGCGGGGGGGACTGAAGCTTTCTTT.